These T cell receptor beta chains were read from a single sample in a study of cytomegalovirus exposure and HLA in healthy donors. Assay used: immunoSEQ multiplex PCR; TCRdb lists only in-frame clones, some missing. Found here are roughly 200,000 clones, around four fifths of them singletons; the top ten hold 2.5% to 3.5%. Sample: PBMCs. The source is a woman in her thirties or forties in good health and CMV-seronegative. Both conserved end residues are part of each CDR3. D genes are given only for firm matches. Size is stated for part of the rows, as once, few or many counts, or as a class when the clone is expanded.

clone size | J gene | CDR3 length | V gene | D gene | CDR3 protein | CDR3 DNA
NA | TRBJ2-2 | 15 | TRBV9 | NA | CASSVGSRNTGELFF | TGTGCCAGCAGCGTAGGGAGCAGGAACACCGGGGAGCTGTTTTTT
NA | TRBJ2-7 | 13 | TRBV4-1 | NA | CASSQGQAYEQYF | TGCGCCAGCAGCCAGGGGCAGGCCTACGAGCAGTACTTC
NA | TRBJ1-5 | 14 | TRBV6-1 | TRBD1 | CASSGTGGQQPQHF | TGTGCCAGCAGTGGAACAGGGGGCCAACAGCCCCAGCATTTT
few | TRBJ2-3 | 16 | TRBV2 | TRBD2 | CASSDLAGENTDTQYF | TGTGCCAGCAGTGATCTAGCGGGAGAAAACACAGATACGCAGTATTTT
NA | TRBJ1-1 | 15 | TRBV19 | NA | CASSPITGPPAGAFF | TGTGCCAGTAGTCCTATTACAGGGCCTCCAGCTGGAGCTTTCTTT
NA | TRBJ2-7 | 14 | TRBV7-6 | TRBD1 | CASSLRQGPYEQYF | TGTGCCAGCTCCCTACGACAGGGTCCCTACGAGCAGTACTTC
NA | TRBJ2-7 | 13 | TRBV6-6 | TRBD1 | CASSYGTGNEQYF | TGTGCCAGCAGTTACGGGACAGGAAACGAGCAGTACTTC
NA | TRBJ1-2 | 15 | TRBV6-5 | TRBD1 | CASSTQDRGWDGYTF | TGTGCCAGCAGTACCCAAGACAGGGGATGGGATGGCTACACCTTC
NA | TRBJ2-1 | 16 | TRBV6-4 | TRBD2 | CASSAGTSGGENEQFF | TGTGCCAGCAGTGCCGGTACTAGCGGAGGAGAGAATGAGCAGTTCTTC
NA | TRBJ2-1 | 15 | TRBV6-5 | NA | CASSGGQSDYNEQFF | TGTGCCAGCAGTGGAGGACAGAGTGACTACAATGAGCAGTTCTTC
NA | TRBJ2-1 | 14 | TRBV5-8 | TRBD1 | CASSWGTGNNEQFF | TGTGCCAGCAGCTGGGGGACAGGCAACAATGAGCAGTTCTTC
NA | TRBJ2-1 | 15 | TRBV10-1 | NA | CASSEWRTVPNEQFF | TGCGCCAGCAGTGAGTGGCGGACAGTTCCCAATGAGCAGTTCTTC
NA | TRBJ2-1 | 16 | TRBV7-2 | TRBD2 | CASSPAGLAGALEQFF | TGTGCCAGCAGCCCGGCCGGACTAGCGGGAGCATTAGAGCAGTTCTTC
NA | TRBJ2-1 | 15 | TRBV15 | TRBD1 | CATSTGQGTYNEQFF | TGTGCCACCAGCACCGGACAGGGGACCTACAATGAGCAGTTCTTC
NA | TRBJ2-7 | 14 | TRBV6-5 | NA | CASRGGGPRGEQYF | TGTGCCAGCAGGGGAGGGGGACCCCGCGGCGAGCAGTACTTC
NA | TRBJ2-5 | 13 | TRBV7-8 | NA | CASSLRLEETQYF | TGTGCCAGCAGCTTAAGGCTAGAAGAGACCCAGTACTTC
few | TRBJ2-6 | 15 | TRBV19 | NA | CASSTRLRGANVLTF | TGTGCCAGTAGTACCCGGTTGAGGGGGGCCAACGTCCTGACTTTC
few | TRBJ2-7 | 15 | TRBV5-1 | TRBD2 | CASSLGLAGSYEQYF | TGCGCCAGCAGCTTGGGACTAGCGGGTTCCTACGAGCAGTACTTC
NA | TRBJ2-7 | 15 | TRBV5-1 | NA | CASSLAVGRGYEQYF | TGCGCCAGCAGCTTGGCCGTGGGGAGGGGGTACGAGCAGTACTTC
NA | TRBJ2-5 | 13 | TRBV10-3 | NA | CAISGDYQETQYF | TGTGCCATCAGTGGGGACTACCAAGAGACCCAGTACTTC
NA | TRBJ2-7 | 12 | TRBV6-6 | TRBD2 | CASRRESGEQYF | TGTGCCAGCAGGCGGGAGAGTGGCGAGCAGTACTTC
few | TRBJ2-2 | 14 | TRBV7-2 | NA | CASSLIGATGELFF | TGTGCCAGCAGCTTAATAGGGGCCACCGGGGAGCTGTTTTTT
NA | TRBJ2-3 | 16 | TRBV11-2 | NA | CASSPTWSAPTDTQYF | TGTGCCAGCAGCCCGACCTGGAGCGCCCCCACAGATACGCAGTATTTT
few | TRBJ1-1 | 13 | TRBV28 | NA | CASRPFKELKAFF | TGTGCCAGCAGACCTTTTAAGGAGCTTAAAGCTTTCTTT
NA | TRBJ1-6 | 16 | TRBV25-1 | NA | CASSLPGGSGTSPLHF | TGTGCCAGCTCATTACCTGGGGGGAGCGGGACGTCACCCCTCCACTTT
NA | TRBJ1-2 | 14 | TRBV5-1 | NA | CASSREGVGYGYTF | TGCGCCAGCAGCAGGGAAGGGGTCGGGTATGGCTACACCTTC
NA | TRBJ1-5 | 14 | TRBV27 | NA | CASSLSGGDQPQHF | TGTGCCAGCAGTTTGTCTGGAGGGGACCAGCCCCAGCATTTT
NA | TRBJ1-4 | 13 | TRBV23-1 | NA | CASSQSYREKLFF | TGCGCCAGCAGTCAATCCTACCGCGAAAAACTGTTTTTT
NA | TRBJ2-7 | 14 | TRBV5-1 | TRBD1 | CASSLGGQRYEQYF | TGCGCCAGCAGCTTGGGGGGACAGCGCTACGAGCAGTACTTC
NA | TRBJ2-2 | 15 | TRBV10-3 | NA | CAISESGANTGELFF | TGTGCCATCAGTGAGTCCGGAGCGAACACCGGGGAGCTGTTTTTT
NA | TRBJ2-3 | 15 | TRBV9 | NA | CASSVAPVSTDTQYF | TGTGCCAGCAGCGTAGCCCCGGTGAGCACAGATACGCAGTATTTT
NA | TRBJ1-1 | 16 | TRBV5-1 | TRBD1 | CASSLDVAGGFAEAFF | TGCGCCAGCAGCTTGGACGTAGCAGGGGGCTTTGCTGAAGCTTTCTTT
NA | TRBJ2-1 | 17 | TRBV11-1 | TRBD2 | CASSLRPGLAGGNEQFF | TGTGCCAGCAGCCTGCGTCCGGGACTAGCGGGTGGGAATGAGCAGTTCTTC
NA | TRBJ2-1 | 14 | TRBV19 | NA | CASSIAYTFNEQFF | TGTGCCAGTAGTATAGCGTATACTTTCAATGAGCAGTTCTTC
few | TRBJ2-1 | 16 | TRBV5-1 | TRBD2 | CASSLVTSGDYNEQFF | TGCGCCAGCAGCTTGGTGACTAGCGGGGACTACAATGAGCAGTTCTTC
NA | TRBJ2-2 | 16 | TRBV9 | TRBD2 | CASSLGLVSATGELFF | TGTGCCAGCAGCCTTGGACTAGTATCGGCCACCGGGGAGCTGTTTTTT
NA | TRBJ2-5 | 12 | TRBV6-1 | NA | CASSFPSEDQYF | TGTGCCAGCAGTTTCCCCTCAGAGGACCAGTACTTC
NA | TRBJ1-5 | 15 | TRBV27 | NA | CASRIGGISNQPQHF | TGTGCCAGCAGAATAGGCGGAATTAGCAATCAGCCCCAGCATTTT
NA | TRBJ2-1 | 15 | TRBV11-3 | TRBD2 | CASSFRTSGRAEQFF | TGTGCCAGCAGCTTCCGGACTAGCGGGAGAGCCGAGCAGTTCTTC
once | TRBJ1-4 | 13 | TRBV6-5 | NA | CASSLNRGEKLFF | TGTGCCAGCAGTCTCAATCGGGGTGAAAAACTGTTTTTT
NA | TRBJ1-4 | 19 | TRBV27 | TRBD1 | CASSPFSDRGPDLDEKLFF | TGTGCCAGCAGCCCCTTTTCAGACAGGGGGCCTGACCTTGATGAAAAACTGTTTTTT
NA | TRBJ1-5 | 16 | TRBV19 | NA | CASSMVGHLGNQPQHF | TGTGCCAGTAGTATGGTGGGACACCTCGGTAATCAGCCCCAGCATTTT
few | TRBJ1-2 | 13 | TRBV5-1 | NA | CASSRAAGNGYTF | TGCGCCAGCAGCCGGGCGGCAGGGAATGGCTACACCTTC
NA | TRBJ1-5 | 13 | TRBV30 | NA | CAWSLGGGQPQHF | TGTGCCTGGAGTTTGGGGGGGGGTCAGCCCCAGCATTTT
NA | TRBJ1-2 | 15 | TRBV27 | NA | CASSLSPRVFYGYTF | TGTGCCAGCAGTTTATCGCCCAGGGTTTTCTATGGCTACACCTTC
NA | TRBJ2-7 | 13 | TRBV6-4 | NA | CASSEGTGREQYF | TGTGCCAGCAGTGAAGGGACTGGGCGCGAGCAGTACTTC
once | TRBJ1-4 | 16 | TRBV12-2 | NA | CASRLGQGTTNEKLFF | TGTGCAAGTCGCTTGGGACAGGGCACAACTAATGAAAAACTGTTTTTT
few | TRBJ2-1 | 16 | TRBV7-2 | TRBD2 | CASSLFSGRVENEQFF | TGTGCCAGCAGCTTGTTTAGCGGGAGGGTTGAAAATGAGCAGTTCTTC